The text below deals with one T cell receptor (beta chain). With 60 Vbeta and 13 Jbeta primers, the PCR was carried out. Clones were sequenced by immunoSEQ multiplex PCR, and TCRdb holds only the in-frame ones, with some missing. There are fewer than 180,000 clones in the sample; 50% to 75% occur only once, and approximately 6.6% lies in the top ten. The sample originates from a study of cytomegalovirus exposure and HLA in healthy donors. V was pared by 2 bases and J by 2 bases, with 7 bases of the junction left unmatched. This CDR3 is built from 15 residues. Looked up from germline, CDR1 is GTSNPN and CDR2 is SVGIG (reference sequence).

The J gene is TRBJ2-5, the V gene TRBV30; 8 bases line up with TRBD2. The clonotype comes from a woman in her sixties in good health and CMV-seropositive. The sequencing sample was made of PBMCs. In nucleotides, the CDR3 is TGTGCCTGGAGTAAGCGTTCTAGCGGGCAAGAGACCCAGTACTTC. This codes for CAWSKRSSGQETQYF.